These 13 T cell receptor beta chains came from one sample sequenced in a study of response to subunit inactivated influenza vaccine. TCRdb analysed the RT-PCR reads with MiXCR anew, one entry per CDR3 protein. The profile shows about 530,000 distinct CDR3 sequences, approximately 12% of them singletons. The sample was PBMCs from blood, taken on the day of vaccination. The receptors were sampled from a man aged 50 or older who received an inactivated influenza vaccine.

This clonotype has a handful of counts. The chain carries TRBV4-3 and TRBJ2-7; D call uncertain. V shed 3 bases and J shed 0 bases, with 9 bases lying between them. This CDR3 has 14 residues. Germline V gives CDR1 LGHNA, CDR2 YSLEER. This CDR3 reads CASSQQPTSYEQYF. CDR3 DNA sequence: TGCGCCAGCAGCCAGCAACCTACCTCCTACGAGCAGTACTTC.

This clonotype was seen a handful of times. DNA of the CDR3: TGCGCCAGCAGCCAAGAGGGGGGCCTTCCCGGGAATGAGCAGTTCTTC. Amino acid sequence: CASSQEGGLPGNEQFF. The V and J genes are TRBV4-1 and TRBJ2-1, with D perhaps given as TRBD1 or TRBD2 (6 bases each). CDR3 length: 16 residues. V was clipped by 0 bases and J by 7 bases, with 16 bases between them. Germline V CDR1 and CDR2: MGHRA, YSYEKL.

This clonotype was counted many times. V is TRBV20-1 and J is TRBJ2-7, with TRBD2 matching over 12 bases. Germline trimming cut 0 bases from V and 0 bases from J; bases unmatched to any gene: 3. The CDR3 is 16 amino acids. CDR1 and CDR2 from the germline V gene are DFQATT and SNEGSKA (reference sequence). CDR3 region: CSARDLAGGSSYEQYF. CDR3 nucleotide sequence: TGCAGTGCTAGAGATCTAGCGGGAGGGAGCTCCTACGAGCAGTACTTC.

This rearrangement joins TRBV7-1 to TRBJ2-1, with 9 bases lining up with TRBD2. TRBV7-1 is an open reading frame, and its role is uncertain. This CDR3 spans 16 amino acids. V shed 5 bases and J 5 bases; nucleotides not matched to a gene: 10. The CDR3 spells CASSTGLAGHDNEQFF. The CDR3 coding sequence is TGTGCCAGCAGCACCGGGCTAGCGGGACATGACAATGAGCAGTTCTTC.

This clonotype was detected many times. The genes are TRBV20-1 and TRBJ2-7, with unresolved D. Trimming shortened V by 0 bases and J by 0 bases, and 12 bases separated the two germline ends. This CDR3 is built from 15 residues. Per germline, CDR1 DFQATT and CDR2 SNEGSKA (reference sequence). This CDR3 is CSARDHKGSSYEQYF. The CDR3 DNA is TGCAGTGCTAGAGATCATAAGGGAAGCTCCTACGAGCAGTACTTC.

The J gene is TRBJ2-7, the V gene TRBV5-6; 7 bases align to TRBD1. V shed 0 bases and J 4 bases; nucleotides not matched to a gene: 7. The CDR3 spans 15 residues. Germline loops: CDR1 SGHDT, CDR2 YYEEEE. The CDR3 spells CASSLEMGQLYEQYF. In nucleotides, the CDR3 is TGTGCCAGCAGCTTGGAAATGGGACAGCTTTACGAGCAGTACTTC.

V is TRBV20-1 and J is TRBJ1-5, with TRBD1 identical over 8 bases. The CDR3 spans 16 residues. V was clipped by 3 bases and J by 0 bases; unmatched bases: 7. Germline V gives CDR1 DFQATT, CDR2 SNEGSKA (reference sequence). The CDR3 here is CSASDRGLYSNQPQHF. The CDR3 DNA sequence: TGCAGTGCTAGCGACAGGGGACTCTATAGCAATCAGCCCCAGCATTTT.

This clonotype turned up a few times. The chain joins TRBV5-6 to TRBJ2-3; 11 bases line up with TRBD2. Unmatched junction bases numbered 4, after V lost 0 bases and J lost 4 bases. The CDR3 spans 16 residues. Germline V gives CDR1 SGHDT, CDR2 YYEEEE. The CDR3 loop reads CASSLVAGGIADTQYF. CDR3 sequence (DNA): TGTGCCAGCAGCTTGGTAGCGGGAGGGATTGCAGATACGCAGTATTTT. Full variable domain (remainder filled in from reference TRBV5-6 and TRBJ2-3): DAGVTQSPTHLIKTRGQQVTLRCSPKSGHDTVSWYQQALGQGPQFIFQYYEEEERQRGNFPDRFSGHQFPNYSSELNVNALLLGDSALYLCASSLVAGGIADTQYFGPGTRLTVL.

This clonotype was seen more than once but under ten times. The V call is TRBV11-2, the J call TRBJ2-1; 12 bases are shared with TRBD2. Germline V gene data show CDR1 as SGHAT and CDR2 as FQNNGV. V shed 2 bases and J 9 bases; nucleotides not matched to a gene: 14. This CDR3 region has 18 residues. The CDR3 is CASSLKLAGGLARSEQFF. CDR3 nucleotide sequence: TGTGCCAGCAGCTTAAAACTAGCGGGGGGCCTAGCTAGAAGTGAGCAGTTCTTC.

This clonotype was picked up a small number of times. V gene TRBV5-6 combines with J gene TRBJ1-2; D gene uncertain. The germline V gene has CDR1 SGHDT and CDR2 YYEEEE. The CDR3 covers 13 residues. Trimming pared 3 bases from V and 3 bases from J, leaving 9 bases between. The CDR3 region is CASSSIGDYGYTF. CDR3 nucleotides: TGTGCCAGCAGCTCCATCGGTGACTATGGCTACACCTTC.

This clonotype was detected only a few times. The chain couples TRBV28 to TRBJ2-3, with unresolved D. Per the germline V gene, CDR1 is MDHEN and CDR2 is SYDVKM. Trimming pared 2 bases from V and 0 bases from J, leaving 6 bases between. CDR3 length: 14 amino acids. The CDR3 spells CASSLLTSTDTQYF. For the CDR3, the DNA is TGTGCCAGCAGTTTACTAACTAGCACAGATACGCAGTATTTT. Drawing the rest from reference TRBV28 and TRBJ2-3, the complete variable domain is DVKVTQSSRYLVKRTGEKVFLECVQDMDHENMFWYRQDPGLGLRLIYFSYDVKMKEKGDIPEGYSVSREKKERFSLILESASTNQTSMYLCASSLLTSTDTQYFGPGTRLTVL.

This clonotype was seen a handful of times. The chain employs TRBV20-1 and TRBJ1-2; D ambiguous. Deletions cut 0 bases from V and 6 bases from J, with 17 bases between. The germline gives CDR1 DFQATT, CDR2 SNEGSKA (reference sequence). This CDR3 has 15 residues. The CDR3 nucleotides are TGCAGTGCTAGAGATCTCGGAAGACCTTTGGATGGCTACACCTTC. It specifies CSARDLGRPLDGYTF.

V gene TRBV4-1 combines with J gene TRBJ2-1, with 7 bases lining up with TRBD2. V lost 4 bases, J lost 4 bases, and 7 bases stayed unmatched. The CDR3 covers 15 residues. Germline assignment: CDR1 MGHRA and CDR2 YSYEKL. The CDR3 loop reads CASSRAGQEYNEQFF. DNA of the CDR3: TGCGCCAGCAGCCGAGCGGGGCAGGAATACAATGAGCAGTTCTTC.